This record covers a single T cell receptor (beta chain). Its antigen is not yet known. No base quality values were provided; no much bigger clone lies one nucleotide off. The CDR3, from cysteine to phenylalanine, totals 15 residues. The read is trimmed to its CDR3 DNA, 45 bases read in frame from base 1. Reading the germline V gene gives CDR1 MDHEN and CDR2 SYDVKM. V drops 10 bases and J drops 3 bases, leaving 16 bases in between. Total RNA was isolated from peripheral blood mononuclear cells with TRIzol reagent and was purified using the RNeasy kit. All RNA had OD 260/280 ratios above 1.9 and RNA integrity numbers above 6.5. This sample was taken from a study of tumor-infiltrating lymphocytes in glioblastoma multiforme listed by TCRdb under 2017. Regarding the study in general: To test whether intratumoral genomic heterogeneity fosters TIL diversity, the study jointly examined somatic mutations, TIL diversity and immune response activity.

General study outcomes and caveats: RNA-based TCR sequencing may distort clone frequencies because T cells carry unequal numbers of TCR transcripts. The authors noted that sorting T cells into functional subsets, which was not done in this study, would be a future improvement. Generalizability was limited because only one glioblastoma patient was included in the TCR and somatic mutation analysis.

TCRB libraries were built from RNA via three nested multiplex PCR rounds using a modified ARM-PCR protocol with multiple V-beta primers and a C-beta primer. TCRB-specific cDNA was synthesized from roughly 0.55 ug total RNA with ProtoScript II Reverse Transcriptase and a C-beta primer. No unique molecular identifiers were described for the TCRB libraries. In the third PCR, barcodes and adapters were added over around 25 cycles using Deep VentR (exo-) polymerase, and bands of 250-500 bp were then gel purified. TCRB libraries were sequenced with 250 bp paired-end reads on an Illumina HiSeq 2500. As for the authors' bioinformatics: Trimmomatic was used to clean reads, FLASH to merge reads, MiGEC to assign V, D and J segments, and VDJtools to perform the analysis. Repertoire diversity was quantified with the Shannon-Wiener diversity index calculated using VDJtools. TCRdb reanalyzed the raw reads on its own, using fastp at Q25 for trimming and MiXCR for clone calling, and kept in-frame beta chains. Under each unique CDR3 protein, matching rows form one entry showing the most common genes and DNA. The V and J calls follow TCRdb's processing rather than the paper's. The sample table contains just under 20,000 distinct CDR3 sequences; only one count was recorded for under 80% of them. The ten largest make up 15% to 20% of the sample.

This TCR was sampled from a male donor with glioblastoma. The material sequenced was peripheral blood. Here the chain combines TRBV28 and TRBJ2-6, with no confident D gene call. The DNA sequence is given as TGTGCCACTTTACCGCCAAGTAGTGGGGCCAACGTCCTGACTTTC. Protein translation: CATLPPSSGANVLTF.